This TCR beta chain was profiled in a study of shared clonotypes between healthy human individuals. This clone showed up just a few times. Its antigen is as yet unknown. The table came from immunoSEQ multiplex PCR; TCRdb's copy has only in-frame clones and leaves some out. The sample lists some 1,100,000 clones, about four fifths occurring once. This CDR3 region has 16 residues. Looked up from germline, CDR1 is SGDLS and CDR2 is YYNGEE. V lost 0 bases, J lost 2 bases, and 15 bases lay in between. Broader study findings: Of the naive CD4 clonotypes, roughly 5% were shared across a few donors.

This receptor was identified in a young man in good health. Some clones in this sample may be carry-over from other donors' samples. The chain has TRBV9 and TRBJ2-7, with D maybe TRBD1 (6 bases). Source material: memory CD4+ T cells from PBMCs. Subset defined: CD45RA-negative fraction. This CDR3 reads CASSVAATGTTYEQYF. DNA for the CDR3: TGTGCCAGCAGCGTAGCTGCTACAGGGACAACCTACGAGCAGTACTTC.